The sample holds one count of the clone carrying this TCR beta chain. Its target is unknown. Built from TCR beta cDNA, the libraries had unique molecular identifiers in them. Roughly 0.5 million cDNA molecules were obtained from roughly 1 to 10 million T cells. TCRdb re-called the PCR reads through MiXCR, storing one row per CDR3 protein. Altogether about 430,000 distinct CDR3 sequences are present, roughly 40% being singletons, with the ten largest covering less than 10%. This entry belongs to a study of post-analysis software for immune sequencing data. The study, taken as a whole, reports: Patients showed TRBV5-6, TRBV5-1 and TRBV20-1 among a few TRBV segments more frequent than in controls. Compared with controls, patients showed significantly lower normalized Chao1 diversity.

Trimming removed 6 bases from V and 1 base from J, with 15 bases in between. CDR3 length: 15 amino acids. The source material was blood. The sequence derives from a girl aged 2-10 years with multiple sclerosis. The genes are TRBV12-3 or TRBV12-4 and TRBJ1-1; the D is unclear. The CDR3 DNA follows: TGTGCCAGCAGGGGTTTAATGTTGGCGAACACTGAAGCTTTCTTT. It encodes CASRGLMLANTEAFF.